The 32 T cell receptor beta chains listed next were all sequenced from one sample in a study of blood T cell repertoires in COVID-19. Data came from immunoSEQ multiplex PCR; TCRdb stores just in-frame clones and leaves some out. The table has roughly 100,000 clones, roughly 80% seen once; the top ten hold roughly 15%. The sequenced sample consisted of peripheral blood. The receptors come from a woman of 80 years or more with acute or convalescent COVID-19.

The J gene is TRBJ1-1, the V gene TRBV5-1, with 7 bases aligning to TRBD1. V shed 1 base, J shed 3 bases, and the junction held 3 bases outside the gene matches. Germline CDR1 reads SGHRS; CDR2 reads YFSETQ. CDR3 length equals 14 residues. This chain's CDR3 is CASSLKGQDTEAFF. Here the CDR3 DNA reads TGCGCCAGCAGCTTGAAAGGACAGGACACTGAAGCTTTCTTT.

This clone was detected only once. The V gene is TRBV29-1, the J gene TRBJ2-7; TRBD1 agrees at 8 bases. Germline trimming cut 5 bases from V and 3 bases from J; bases unmatched to any gene: 3. The CDR3 has 12 amino acids. CDR1 is SQVTM, CDR2 ANQGSEA, per germline. CDR3 region: CSVTDRGYEQYV. CDR3 sequence (DNA): TGCAGCGTTACAGACAGGGGCTACGAGCAGTACGTC.

In nucleotides, the CDR3 is TGTGCCAGCACCCCCGGACAGCACTACGAGCAGTACTTC. Amino acids: CASTPGQHYEQYF. V and J are TRBV7-9 and TRBJ2-7; D is possibly TRBD1 (6 bases). The V end lost 7 bases, the J end lost 3 bases, and 13 bases lay between the germline ends. The CDR3 has 13 residues. Germline CDR1 reads SEHNR; CDR2 reads FQNEAQ (reference sequence).

This chain joins TRBV19 and TRBJ1-5; the D gene is possibly TRBD1 (5 bases). Trimming pared 4 bases from V and 6 bases from J, leaving 19 bases between. The germline V gene encodes CDR1 LNHDA and CDR2 SQIVND (reference sequence). The CDR3 extends over 16 amino acids. The CDR3 nucleotides read TGTGCCAGTAGTACAACCCGACAGCAGGCCAGTCAGCCCCAGCATTTT. This translates into CASSTTRQQASQPQHF.

This chain joins TRBV3-1 (or the pseudogene TRBV3-2) and TRBJ1-2; 8 bases align to TRBD1. Trimming took 3 bases from V and 6 from J; bases not matched to a gene: 9. Germline CDR1 and CDR2: LGHDT and YNNKEL (reference sequence). The CDR3 extends over 15 amino acids. CDR3 sequence: CASSHKDRERNGYTF. The CDR3, as DNA: TGTGCCAGCAGCCACAAGGACAGGGAAAGAAATGGCTACACCTTC.

The J gene is TRBJ2-3, the V gene TRBV5-1; D remains unclear. Trimming took 4 bases from V and 1 from J, leaving 13 bases between them. The germline gives CDR1 SGHRS, CDR2 YFSETQ. CDR3 length: 15 amino acids. CDR3 residues: CASSPLTTGTDTQYF. The CDR3 coding sequence is TGCGCCAGCAGCCCTCTGACAACCGGCACAGATACGCAGTATTTT.

This chain links TRBV10-3 with TRBJ2-3; TRBD2 matches 9 bases. V shed 5 bases, J shed 2 bases, and the junction held 2 bases outside the gene matches. The CDR3 totals 14 residues. Germline CDR1 and CDR2: ENHRY and SYGVKD. In DNA, the CDR3 is TGTGCCATCAGTCTAGCGGGAAACACAGATACGCAGTATTTT. The encoded protein is CAISLAGNTDTQYF.

The rearrangement uses TRBV11-2 and TRBJ2-1; 7 bases align to TRBD1. Germline CDR1 and CDR2: SGHAT and FQNNGV. The CDR3 extends over 16 amino acids. The trim removed 1 base at V and 1 base at J, leaving 4 bases unmatched. The CDR3 reads CASSLAPTGSYNEQFF. In DNA form, the CDR3 reads TGTGCCAGCAGCTTAGCCCCGACAGGGTCCTACAATGAGCAGTTCTTC. Full variable domain (rest looked up from reference TRBV11-2 and TRBJ2-1): EAGVAQSPRYKIIEKRQSVAFWCNPISGHATLYWYQQILGQGPKLLIQFQNNGVVDDSQLPKDRFSAERLKGVDSTLKIQPAKLEDSAVYLCASSLAPTGSYNEQFFGPGTRLTVL.

This rearrangement joins TRBV5-1 to TRBJ2-1, with TRBD2 identical over 11 bases. Unmatched junction bases numbered 3, after V lost 0 bases and J lost 1 base. There are 17 residues in the CDR3. Germline loops: CDR1 SGHRS, CDR2 YFSETQ. The CDR3 loop reads CASSLGLAGGSYNEQFF. In DNA form, the CDR3 reads TGCGCCAGCAGCTTGGGCCTAGCGGGAGGTTCCTACAATGAGCAGTTCTTC. The full variable domain, completed using reference TRBV5-1 and TRBJ2-1, is KAGVTQTPRYLIKTRGQQVTLSCSPISGHRSVSWYQQTPGQGLQFLFEYFSETQRNKGNFPGRFSGRQFSNSRSEMNVSTLELGDSALYLCASSLGLAGGSYNEQFFGPGTRLTVL.

The gene calls are TRBV7-6 and TRBJ2-5; perhaps TRBD1 as D (6 bases). Germline lookup yields CDR1 SGHVS and CDR2 FNYEAQ. The CDR3 has 15 amino acids. Trimming shortened V by 5 bases and J by 4 bases, and 17 bases separated the two germline ends. The CDR3 nucleotides read TGTGCCAGCAGCCTAGGTGGCAGGGGATTAGAGACCCAGTACTTC. This codes for CASSLGGRGLETQYF.

The CDR3 coding sequence is TGTGCCACCAGCAGAGATACAGCAGGTAATGAGCAGTTCTTC. It translates to CATSRDTAGNEQFF. The J gene is TRBJ2-1, the V gene TRBV15; no clear D. Germline V lookup: CDR1 LNHNV, CDR2 YYDKDF (reference sequence). This CDR3 contains 14 residues. Trimming pared 0 bases from V and 7 bases from J, leaving 10 bases between.

CDR3 in amino acids: CASSERRELFF. CDR3 DNA sequence: TGTGCCAGCAGTGAACGCAGGGAACTGTTTTTT. The chain recombines TRBV2 with TRBJ1-4; tentative D call: TRBD1 (5 bases). The CDR3 has 11 amino acids. The germline CDR1 and CDR2 sequences are SNHLY and FYNNEI. Between the trimmed V and J ends, which lost 2 bases and 12 bases, there was a span of 7 bases.

The chain links TRBV5-1 to TRBJ2-1; perhaps TRBD1 as D (5 bases). The CDR3 covers 15 residues. Germline values: CDR1 SGHRS, CDR2 YFSETQ. Between the trimmed V and J ends, which lost 2 bases and 0 bases, there was a span of 9 bases. CDR3 amino acids: CASSLGASSYNEQFF. The CDR3 nucleotides are TGCGCCAGCAGCTTAGGGGCTAGCTCCTACAATGAGCAGTTCTTC.

The genes are TRBV5-1 and TRBJ2-7; 12 nucleotides agree with TRBD1. There are 15 residues in the CDR3. V gave up 5 bases and J gave up 6 bases; unmatched junction bases: 9. The germline V gene has CDR1 SGHRS and CDR2 YFSETQ. The CDR3 nucleotides are TGCGCCAGCAGTTGGACCGGGACAGGGGGCGGCGAGCAGTACTTC. It specifies CASSWTGTGGGEQYF. Combining the CDR3 with reference TRBV5-1 and TRBJ2-7 gives the whole variable domain KAGVTQTPRYLIKTRGQQVTLSCSPISGHRSVSWYQQTPGQGLQFLFEYFSETQRNKGNFPGRFSGRQFSNSRSEMNVSTLELGDSALYLCASSWTGTGGGEQYFGPGTRLTVT.

The chain recombines TRBV5-1 with TRBJ1-1, with 8 bases that match TRBD1. Germline CDR1 and CDR2: SGHRS and YFSETQ. V was clipped by 0 bases and J by 0 bases; unmatched bases: 4. The CDR3 spans 16 residues. As DNA, the CDR3 is TGCGCCAGCAGCTTGGTAACAGGGGGGATGAACACTGAAGCTTTCTTT. Its protein is CASSLVTGGMNTEAFF.

The chain recombines TRBV2 with TRBJ1-2; maybe TRBD1 (5 bases). The V end was cut by 7 bases, the J end by 3 bases, with 12 bases between. Per the germline V gene, CDR1 is SNHLY and CDR2 is FYNNEI. There are 13 residues in the CDR3. As DNA, the CDR3 is TGTGCCAGCAAGATGGGGGGTGACTATGGCTACACCTTC. Protein: CASKMGGDYGYTF.

V and J are TRBV4-1 and TRBJ2-1; TRBD2 is a possible D gene (5 bases). V dropped 1 base and J dropped 3 bases, with 10 bases sitting between them. The CDR3 totals 15 residues. Germline CDR1 is MGHRA and CDR2 is YSYEKL. In nucleotides, the CDR3 is TGCGCCAGCAGCCAAGTTTACGGGGACTACAATGAGCAGTTCTTC. It encodes CASSQVYGDYNEQFF.

The chain combines TRBV3-1 (or the pseudogene TRBV3-2) with TRBJ1-1; a weak D match, TRBD1 (5 bases). The CDR3 is 13 residues long. V lost 3 bases, J lost 4 bases, and 9 bases lay in between. Germline lookup yields CDR1 LGHDT and CDR2 YNNKEL (reference sequence). The CDR3 region has the DNA TGTGCCAGCAGCCACGGGGGTCCCACTGAAGCTTTCTTT. Encoded protein: CASSHGGPTEAFF.

V gene TRBV6-1 combines with J gene TRBJ2-1, with 9 bases aligning to TRBD2. The germline gives CDR1 MNHNS, CDR2 SASEGT. J gave up 0 bases and V 3 bases, and 6 bases lay outside the gene matches. CDR3 length: 17 residues. This CDR3 reads CASSERGGRHSYNEQFF. The CDR3 region has the DNA TGTGCCAGCAGTGAGCGGGGGGGCCGGCACTCCTACAATGAGCAGTTCTTC.

CDR3 in amino acids: CASRIPPGQGEDEQFF. The CDR3 coding sequence is TGTGCCAGTAGGATTCCCCCGGGACAGGGGGAGGATGAGCAGTTCTTC. The rearrangement uses TRBV19 and TRBJ2-1; TRBD1 aligns across 11 bases. Germline V CDR1 and CDR2: LNHDA, SQIVND (reference sequence). Germline trimming cut 6 bases from V and 8 bases from J; bases unmatched to any gene: 12. The CDR3 runs 16 residues.

The J gene is TRBJ2-7, the V gene TRBV7-2; D is unresolved. The germline V gene encodes CDR1 SGHTA and CDR2 FQGNSA. V was clipped by 0 bases and J by 0 bases, with 6 bases between them. This CDR3 has 14 residues. As DNA, the CDR3 is TGTGCCAGCAGCTTAGCGCACAGCTCCTACGAGCAGTACGTC. This encodes CASSLAHSSYEQYV.

The chain is built from TRBV2 and TRBJ2-1; no clear D. V lost 0 bases and J lost 0, with 6 bases in between. CDR1 is SNHLY, CDR2 FYNNEI, per germline. The CDR3 is 15 amino acids. Here the CDR3 reads CASSEALSSYNEQFF. CDR3 DNA: TGTGCCAGCAGTGAAGCTTTGAGCTCCTACAATGAGCAGTTCTTC.

This clone was found a few times. This sequence joins TRBV15 and TRBJ2-3; TRBD2 agrees at 10 bases. Germline lookup yields CDR1 LNHNV and CDR2 YYDKDF (reference sequence). V was clipped by 5 bases and J by 5 bases; unmatched bases: 10. The CDR3 spans 16 residues. The CDR3, as DNA: TGTGCCACCAGCTCATCACCTAGCGGGAGAGGAGATACGCAGTATTTT. The encoded protein is CATSSSPSGRGDTQYF. The full variable domain, rest sourced from reference TRBV15 and TRBJ2-3, is DAMVIQNPRYQVTQFGKPVTLSCSQTLNHNVMYWYQQKSSQAPKLLFHYYDKDFNNEADTPDNFQSRRPNTSFCFLDIRSPGLGDTAMYLCATSSSPSGRGDTQYFGPGTRLTVL.

The V call is TRBV3-1 (or the pseudogene TRBV3-2), the J call TRBJ1-6; possible D gene TRBD1, 6 bases. CDR3 length: 15 residues. V lost 4 bases and J lost 7, with 14 bases in between. Germline-derived CDR1 and CDR2 are LGHDT and YNNKEL (reference sequence). The CDR3 coding sequence is TGTGCCAGCAGCCGGGGGGGGCAGGTAAATTCACCCCTCCACTTT. Residues: CASSRGGQVNSPLHF.

This chain joins TRBV9 and TRBJ1-2; 8 bases fit TRBD1. This CDR3 region has 16 residues. Germline V lookup: CDR1 SGDLS, CDR2 YYNGEE. The V gene end was trimmed by 0 bases and the J gene end by 4 bases; junction bases not matched to a gene: 8. The CDR3 protein is CASSVDRGATVYGYTF. The DNA of the CDR3 is TGTGCCAGCAGCGTAGACAGGGGGGCAACTGTCTATGGCTACACCTTC.

The V call is TRBV18, the J call TRBJ2-4; TRBD1 is a possible D gene (6 bases). The CDR3 sequence is 16 residues long. Per germline, CDR1 KGHSH and CDR2 LQKENI. The germline V and J ends were trimmed by 0 bases and 5 bases, with 14 bases remaining between them. In DNA form, the CDR3 reads TGTGCCAGCTCACCACCGAACAGGGAAAGCCAAAACATTCAGTACTTC. It specifies CASSPPNRESQNIQYF.

The rearrangement joins TRBV3-1 (or the pseudogene TRBV3-2) to TRBJ1-1, with a tentative D call TRBD1 (5 bases). CDR3 size: 16 residues. The germline V gene has CDR1 LGHDT and CDR2 YNNKEL (reference sequence). V was trimmed by 4 bases and J by 7 bases, leaving 22 bases between them. As DNA, the CDR3 is TGTGCCAGCAGCCCCTCGCGCGACAGTCTTGGGGATGAAGCTTTCTTT. This sequence encodes CASSPSRDSLGDEAFF.

The chain links TRBV5-6 to TRBJ2-5; a possible D gene is TRBD2 (6 bases). The CDR3 consists of 15 residues. The V end lost 0 bases, the J end lost 3 bases, and 12 bases lay between the germline ends. The germline V gene has CDR1 SGHDT and CDR2 YYEEEE. The CDR3 region is CASSLAWTKEETQYF. CDR3 bases: TGTGCCAGCAGCTTGGCTTGGACTAAAGAAGAGACCCAGTACTTC.

The chain has TRBV7-9 and TRBJ2-1, with D tentatively TRBD2 (5 bases). The CDR3 loop spans 13 amino acids. Trimming removed 2 bases from V and 9 bases from J, with 11 bases in between. CDR1 is SEHNR and CDR2 is FQNEAQ in the germline V gene (reference sequence). CDR3 loop: CASSLYWESEQFF. The CDR3 DNA sequence: TGTGCCAGCAGCTTATATTGGGAGAGTGAGCAGTTCTTC.

CDR3 loop: CASSERRRAFF. CDR3 nucleotide sequence: TGTGCCAGCAGTGAACGGAGGCGAGCTTTCTTT. The chain is built from TRBV25-1 and TRBJ1-1, with D unresolved. CDR1 is MGHDK and CDR2 is SYGVNS in the germline V gene. V lost 2 bases and J lost 10, with 8 bases in between. CDR3 length equals 11 residues.

The chain uses TRBV5-5 and TRBJ2-5; no firm D call. The CDR3 runs 14 residues. The germline CDR1 and CDR2 sequences are SGHKS and YYEKEE (reference sequence). V was shortened by 0 bases and J by 5 bases, with 11 bases between the two germline ends. The CDR3 here is CASSLGGRGETQYF. Written as DNA, the CDR3 is TGTGCCAGCAGCTTGGGAGGCCGTGGGGAGACCCAGTACTTC.

This sequence joins TRBV5-1 and TRBJ2-3; D not certain. V gave up 5 bases and J gave up 2 bases, with 12 bases separating them. This CDR3 region has 14 residues. Germline CDR1 SGHRS, CDR2 YFSETQ. The CDR3 DNA reads TGCGCCAGCAGAGACGGCCAGGTCACAGATACGCAGTATTTT. This translates into CASRDGQVTDTQYF. The full variable domain, in which reference TRBV5-1 and TRBJ2-3 provide the parts outside the CDR3, is KAGVTQTPRYLIKTRGQQVTLSCSPISGHRSVSWYQQTPGQGLQFLFEYFSETQRNKGNFPGRFSGRQFSNSRSEMNVSTLELGDSALYLCASRDGQVTDTQYFGPGTRLTVL.